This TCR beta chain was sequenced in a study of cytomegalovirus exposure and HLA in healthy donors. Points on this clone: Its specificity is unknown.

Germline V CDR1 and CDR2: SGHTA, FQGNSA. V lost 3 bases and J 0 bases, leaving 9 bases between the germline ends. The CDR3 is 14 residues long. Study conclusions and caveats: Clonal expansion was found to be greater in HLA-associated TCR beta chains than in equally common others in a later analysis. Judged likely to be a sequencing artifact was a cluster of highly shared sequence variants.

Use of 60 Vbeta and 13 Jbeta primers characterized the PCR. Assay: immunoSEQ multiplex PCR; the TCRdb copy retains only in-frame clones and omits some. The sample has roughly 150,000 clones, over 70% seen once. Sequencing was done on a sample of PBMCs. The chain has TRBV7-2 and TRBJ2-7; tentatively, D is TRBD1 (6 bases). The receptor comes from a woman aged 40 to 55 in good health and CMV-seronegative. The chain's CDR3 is CASSFGQSSYEQYF. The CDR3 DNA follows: TGTGCCAGCAGCTTCGGACAGAGCTCCTACGAGCAGTACTTC. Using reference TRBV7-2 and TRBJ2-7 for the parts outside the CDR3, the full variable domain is GAGVSQSPSNKVTEKGKDVELRCDPISGHTALYWYRQSLGQGLEFLIYFQGNSAPDKSGLPSDRFSAERTGGSVSTLTIQRTQQEDSAVYLCASSFGQSSYEQYFGPGTRLTVT.